Below, 15 T cell receptor beta chains from the same sample are listed, as sequenced in a study of blood T cell repertoires in COVID-19. Measured with immunoSEQ multiplex PCR; TCRdb has only the in-frame clones, and not every one. The data show about 190,000 clones, nearly 85% seen once. Sequencing was done on a sample of peripheral blood. The receptor source for this set is a woman aged 30 to 39 with acute or convalescent COVID-19.

This clone appeared a few times. This chain's CDR3 is CASSRGQGAKAFF. The CDR3 DNA reads as TGTGCCAGTAGCCGGGGACAGGGGGCAAAAGCTTTCTTT. This chain uses TRBV19 with TRBJ1-1; 12 bases map to TRBD1. Germline V gene sequence: CDR1 LNHDA, CDR2 SQIVND (reference sequence). V shed 6 bases, J shed 9 bases, and the junction held 5 bases outside the gene matches. The CDR3 spans 13 residues.

The chain has TRBV7-2 and TRBJ2-7, with 9 positions matching TRBD1. Germline-derived CDR1 and CDR2 are SGHTA and FQGNSA. The CDR3 is 15 amino acids. Trimming cost V 1 base and J 7 bases; bases outside gene matches: 8. As DNA, the CDR3 is TGTGCCAGCAGCTTAGAGACAGGGGGGCGCGGAGAGCAGTACTTC. Amino acid sequence: CASSLETGGRGEQYF.

Only a few counts were recorded for this clone. This sequence joins TRBV30 and TRBJ2-5, with D perhaps matching TRBD2 (5 bases). The germline V and J ends were trimmed by 0 bases and 11 bases, with 10 bases remaining between them. CDR3 length: 11 amino acids. Germline V lookup: CDR1 GTSNPN, CDR2 SVGIG (reference sequence). CDR3 in DNA: TGTGCCTGGAGTGTGATGGACTTTCAGTACTTC. This gives the protein CAWSVMDFQYF.

The chain has TRBV3-1 (or the pseudogene TRBV3-2) and TRBJ1-1; weak D call: TRBD1 (6 bases). Looked up from germline, CDR1 is LGHDT and CDR2 is YNNKEL (reference sequence). Trimming shortened V by 0 bases and J by 11 bases, and 13 bases separated the two germline ends. This CDR3 contains 13 residues. The CDR3 protein is CASSQDLGGMAFF. CDR3 coding DNA: TGTGCCAGCAGCCAAGATCTAGGGGGTATGGCTTTCTTT.

V gene TRBV10-3 combines with J gene TRBJ2-1; D perhaps matches TRBD2 (5 bases). Trimming left V 2 bases short and J 8 bases short, with 13 bases between. The V gene's germline CDR1 is ENHRY and CDR2 SYGVKD. The CDR3 is 14 residues long. The CDR3 here is CAISETGIGYEQFF. The CDR3, as DNA: TGTGCCATCAGTGAGACCGGGATAGGGTATGAGCAGTTCTTC.

CDR3 sequence: CASTLGRGRVGPYNEQFF. The DNA of the CDR3 is TGTGCCAGCACCTTGGGGCGGGGTAGAGTAGGGCCCTACAATGAGCAGTTCTTC. The chain recombines TRBV7-2 with TRBJ2-1; a weak D match, TRBD2 (6 bases). V lost 7 bases and J lost 2, with 24 bases in between. The CDR3 totals 18 residues. The germline V gene encodes CDR1 SGHTA and CDR2 FQGNSA.

In DNA, the CDR3 is TGTGCCAGCAGTGCAGCCGGGACTAGCGGGATATACGAGCAGTACTTC. It yields the protein CASSAAGTSGIYEQYF. V usage is TRBV28 and J usage is TRBJ2-7; 13 bases match TRBD2. CDR3 size: 16 residues. Germline CDR1 and CDR2: MDHEN and SYDVKM. V shed 5 bases, J shed 4 bases, and the junction held 8 bases outside the gene matches.

The chain links TRBV19 to TRBJ2-1, with 15 nucleotides matching TRBD2. CDR1 LNHDA and CDR2 SQIVND come from the germline V gene (reference sequence). This CDR3 has 16 amino acids. V gave up 7 bases and J gave up 9 bases; unmatched junction bases: 10. The DNA for the CDR3 is TGTGCCAGTAATCCGGGACTAGCGGGAGGCCACACTGAGCAGTTCTTC. Its protein product is CASNPGLAGGHTEQFF.

The chain recombines TRBV3-1 (or the pseudogene TRBV3-2) with TRBJ2-7; D is unclear. Germline CDR1 is LGHDT and CDR2 is YNNKEL (reference sequence). The CDR3 extends over 11 amino acids. V was trimmed by 0 bases and J by 6 bases, leaving 3 bases between them. CDR3 nucleotides: TGTGCCAGCAGCCAAGATCGCGAGCAGTACTTC. Translating it yields CASSQDREQYF.

This clone appeared a single time. The CDR3 DNA reads as TGTGCCAGCAGTTTAGCAGGGGTAGGCTACGAGCAGTACTTC. This gives the protein CASSLAGVGYEQYF. The chain carries TRBV28 and TRBJ2-7; D is possibly TRBD1 (6 bases). The CDR3 runs 14 residues. From germline, CDR1 is MDHEN and CDR2 SYDVKM. Trimming pared 2 bases from V and 3 bases from J, leaving 11 bases between.

V and J are TRBV14 and TRBJ2-1, with D possibly being TRBD2 (5 bases). Per the germline V gene, CDR1 is SGHDN and CDR2 is FVKESK. V was trimmed by 1 base and J by 11 bases, leaving 6 bases between them. The CDR3 consists of 11 residues. The CDR3 spells CASSQGTQQFF. The CDR3 bases are TGTGCCAGCAGCCAAGGGACTCAGCAGTTCTTC.

The genes are TRBV19 and TRBJ2-7, with no clear D. The V end lost 7 bases, the J end lost 3 bases, and 7 bases lay between the germline ends. Germline V CDR1 and CDR2: LNHDA, SQIVND (reference sequence). This CDR3 region has 11 residues. The CDR3 DNA reads as TGTGCCAGTATTACAGTCTACGAGCAGTACTTC. This codes for CASITVYEQYF.

In its sample, this clone was seen once. The gene calls are TRBV30 and TRBJ2-5; perhaps TRBD2 as D (5 bases). Trimming cost V 0 bases and J 4 bases, with 12 bases left between them. CDR1 is GTSNPN, CDR2 SVGIG, per germline (reference sequence). CDR3 length equals 14 residues. CDR3 in DNA: TGTGCCTGGAGTGTAACCCCTGGGAGAGAGACCCAGTACTTC. It is translated as CAWSVTPGRETQYF. Complete variable domain (other parts from reference TRBV30 and TRBJ2-5): SQTIHQWPATLVQPVGSPLSLECTVEGTSNPNLYWYRQAAGRGLQLLFYSVGIGQISSEVPQNLSASRPQDRQFILSSKKLLLSDSGFYLCAWSVTPGRETQYFGPGTRLLVL.

The sample holds a few counts of this clone. This chain links TRBV6-5 with TRBJ1-3; D gene unclear. Trimming took off 0 bases at V and 0 bases at J, with 9 bases between the two ends. From germline, CDR1 is MNHEY and CDR2 SVGAGI. The CDR3 loop spans 16 amino acids. The CDR3 spells CASSYSDTSSGNTIYF. CDR3 nucleotides: TGTGCCAGCAGTTACTCCGACACTAGCTCTGGAAACACCATATATTTT.

Ten or more counts support this clone. This chain connects TRBV7-6 to TRBJ2-2, with D possibly being TRBD2 (7 bases). V lost 4 bases and J lost 5, with 17 bases in between. The CDR3 is 16 residues long. Germline-derived CDR1 and CDR2 are SGHVS and FNYEAQ. The CDR3 nucleotides are TGTGCCAGCAGCTACTCTAGCGGAGGGGGAACCGGGGAGCTGTTTTTT. It yields the protein CASSYSSGGGTGELFF.